This entry concerns a single T cell receptor (beta chain). RNA extraction and reverse transcription yielded cDNA as sequencing template. Assay: immunoSEQ multiplex PCR; the TCRdb copy retains only in-frame clones and omits some. In the table there are some 200,000 clones, more than 55% of which are singletons. Specified treatment: oral pan-JAK inhibitor, 5-10 mg twice daily. This sample was taken from a study of CD8+ T cells in alopecia areata. The CDR3 runs to 13 residues. Germline V CDR1 and CDR2: SQVTM, ANQGSEA. V was clipped by 5 bases and J by 7 bases; unmatched bases: 8. This receptor was identified in a human donor with alopecia areata. The V gene is TRBV29-1, the J gene TRBJ2-1; the match to TRBD2 covers 7 bases. The sample consisted of CD4+ T cells sorted from blood, taken at week 4, from a patient treated with tofacitinib. The CDR3 sequence is CSVSGEAENEQFF. The CDR3 nucleotides read TGCAGCGTTAGCGGGGAGGCGGAGAATGAGCAGTTCTTC.